Listed below are T cell receptor beta chains from one sample, sequenced in a study of spatial heterogeneity in lung cancer. From the 5' RACE reads, TCRdb called clonotypes with MiXCR, one entry per CDR3 protein. The data show approximately 11,000 distinct CDR3 sequences, approximately 5.1% seen once. The sequenced sample was lung tumor tissue, obtained at surgery. These receptors all stem from a male donor with early-stage non-small cell lung cancer. The CDR3 runs from the conserved cysteine through the conserved F or W. A D gene is named only where the DNA matches it firmly. Each size is once, few, many, or a class for an expanded clone.

V gene	J gene	D gene	CDR3 length	clone size	CDR3 DNA	CDR3 protein
TRBV7-9	TRBJ2-5	TRBD1	19	many	TGTGCCAGCAGCCTGAATAGCTGGCGGACAGGGGGTAATGGTGAGACCCAGTACTTC	CASSLNSWRTGGNGETQYF
TRBV18	TRBJ2-7	-	13	many	TGTGCCAGCTCAGGGGGGAGCTCCTACGAGCAGTACTTC	CASSGGSSYEQYF
TRBV5-5	TRBJ1-4	-	15	many	TGTGCCAGCAGGCCCTTGGGGGGGGCTGGTGAAAAACTGTTTTTT	CASRPLGGAGEKLFF
TRBV5-6	TRBJ1-1	TRBD1	17	many	TGTGCCAGCAGCTTGGCCGGGTATAGGGGGCTGTTTACTGAAGCTTTCTTT	CASSLAGYRGLFTEAFF
TRBV7-2	TRBJ1-1	-	15	many	TGTGCCAGCAGCTTAGATCGGATGGGGCAGGGTGAAGCTTTCTTT	CASSLDRMGQGEAFF
TRBV19	TRBJ2-5	-	13	many	TGTGCCAGTAGGTACTCGGGACAAGAGACCCAGTACTTC	CASRYSGQETQYF
TRBV15	TRBJ2-3	TRBD2	18	many	TGTGCCACCAGCAGAGGGCTAGCGGGGAGTTCTAGCACAGATACGCAGTATTTT	CATSRGLAGSSSTDTQYF
TRBV5-4	TRBJ2-2	TRBD2	16	medium-sized	TGTGCCAGCAGCTTGAGACTAGCGGGAGTATCCGGGGAGCTGTTTTTT	CASSLRLAGVSGELFF
TRBV18	TRBJ1-5	-	17	many	TGTGCCAGCTCACCACCCGCAGGAGATTATAGCAATCAGCCCCAGCATTTT	CASSPPAGDYSNQPQHF
TRBV29-1	TRBJ2-5	-	13	many	TGCAGCGTTGAGTTGGACACCAGAGAGACCCAGTACTTC	CSVELDTRETQYF
TRBV13	TRBJ2-3	TRBD2	17	few	TGTGCCAGCAGCTCCCCCGGTACTAGCGGGGGAGCAGATACGCAGTATTTT	CASSSPGTSGGADTQYF